This T cell receptor beta chain was captured in a study of beta chain features in type 1 diabetes. General study results and limits: Type 1 diabetes patients showed a moderate but significant shortening of TCRB CDR3s in all four CD4+ subsets. TCRB rearrangement may or may not be influenced by HLA type; here this remained unresolved.

TCRB transcripts that were expressed got sequenced, as all of the isolated RNA had been reverse transcribed. TCRdb keeps only in-frame clones here, not all; method: immunoSEQ multiplex PCR. Counted here are 150,000 to 200,000 clones, about 63% occurring once; the ten biggest clones make up nearly 0.09%. V lost 5 bases to trimming and J lost 4 bases; unmatched junction nucleotides: 17. This CDR3 has 18 amino acids. CDR1 and CDR2 from the germline V gene are SGHVS and FNYEAQ. For this clone: Its antigen is still unknown.

The chain carries TRBV7-6 and TRBJ2-5, with 9 bases identical to TRBD1. The clonotype was recovered from a man aged 25 to 40 with type 1 diabetes. The sequenced sample was naive CD4+ T cells from blood. CDR3 sequence reads: CASSHLSGQGTRLETQYF. The CDR3 nucleotides read TGTGCCAGCAGCCATCTGTCGGGACAGGGTACACGTTTAGAGACCCAGTACTTC.